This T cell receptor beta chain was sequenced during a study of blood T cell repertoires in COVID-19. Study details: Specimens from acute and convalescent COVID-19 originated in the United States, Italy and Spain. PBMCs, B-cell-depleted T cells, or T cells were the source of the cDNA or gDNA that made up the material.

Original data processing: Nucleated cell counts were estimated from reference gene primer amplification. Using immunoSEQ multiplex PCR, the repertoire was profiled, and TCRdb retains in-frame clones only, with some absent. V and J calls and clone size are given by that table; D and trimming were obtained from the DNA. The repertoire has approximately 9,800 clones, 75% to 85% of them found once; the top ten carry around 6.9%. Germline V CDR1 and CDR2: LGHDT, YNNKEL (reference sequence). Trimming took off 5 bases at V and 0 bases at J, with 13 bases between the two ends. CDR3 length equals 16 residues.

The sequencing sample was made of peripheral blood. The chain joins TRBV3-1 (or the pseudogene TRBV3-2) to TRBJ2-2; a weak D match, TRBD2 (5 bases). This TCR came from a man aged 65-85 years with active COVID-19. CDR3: CASSTERAANTGELFF. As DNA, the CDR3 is TGTGCCAGCAGCACCGAGAGGGCGGCGAACACCGGGGAGCTGTTTTTT.